This T cell receptor beta chain emerged from a study of cytomegalovirus exposure and HLA in healthy donors. A multiplex PCR was run with 60 Vbeta primers and 13 Jbeta primers. Method: immunoSEQ multiplex PCR; TCRdb's copy keeps in-frame clones and lacks some. The table has about 82,000 clones, about 78% seen once. The V gene's germline CDR1 is LNHDA and CDR2 SQIVND (reference sequence). Germline trimming cut 4 bases from V and 4 bases from J; bases unmatched to any gene: 4. The CDR3 is made up of 15 amino acids. A remark on this clone: This sample also contains other DNA sequences that code for the same CDR3.

J is TRBJ1-3 and V is TRBV19, with 10 positions matching TRBD1. The source material was PBMCs. The clonotype originates from a man between 45 and 60 years old in good health and CMV-seronegative. The chain's CDR3 is CASSTRTGGGNTIYF. The DNA for the CDR3 is TGTGCCAGTAGTACCAGGACAGGGGGAGGAAACACCATATATTTT.